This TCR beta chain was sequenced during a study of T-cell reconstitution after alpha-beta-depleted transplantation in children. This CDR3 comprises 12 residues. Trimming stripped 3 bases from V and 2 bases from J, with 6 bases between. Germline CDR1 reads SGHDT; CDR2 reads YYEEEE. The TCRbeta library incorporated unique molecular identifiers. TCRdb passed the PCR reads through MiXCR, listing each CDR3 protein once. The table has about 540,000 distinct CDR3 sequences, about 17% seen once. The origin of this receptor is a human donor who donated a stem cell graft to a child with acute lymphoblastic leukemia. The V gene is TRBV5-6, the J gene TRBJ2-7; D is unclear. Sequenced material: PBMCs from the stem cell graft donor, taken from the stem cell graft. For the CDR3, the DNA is TGTGCCAGCAGCTCTTGGACCTACGAGCAGTACTTC. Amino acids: CASSSWTYEQYF.